This T cell receptor beta chain appears in the sequencing data of a study of neurological immune-mediated disorders. With 10-nucleotide random UMIs included, cDNA was synthesized by 5'RACE. Every sequencing run drew on 15-18 subjects and yielded over 170 million TCR-beta sequences. MiXCR, applied by TCRdb to the 5' RACE reads, yields one record per CDR3 protein. The sample has tens of thousands of distinct CDR3 sequences; about 13% are singletons. The CDR3 totals 16 residues. Trimming stripped 1 base from V and 7 bases from J, with 16 bases between. Germline assignment: CDR1 SGHTA and CDR2 FQGNSA. This clonotype appeared a few times.

This receptor was identified in a woman in her sixties or seventies with HTLV-1-associated myelopathy (HAM/TSP). Sequences were obtained from PBMCs. V and J are TRBV7-2 and TRBJ2-2; no definite D call. The CDR3 region is CASSLEVSGVGGELFF. The CDR3 coding sequence is TGTGCCAGCAGCTTAGAAGTCTCGGGCGTCGGCGGGGAGCTGTTTTTT.